What follows are 29 T cell receptor beta chains derived from one specimen sequenced in a study of cytotoxic CD8 clonotypes in ibrutinib-treated CLL (dated by TCRdb to 2020 to 2022). Libraries were built with the immunoSEQ multiplex PCR assay. Held by TCRdb, this immuneACCESS table contains in-frame sequences only and omits some clones. Under half of the omission traces to an unresolved V gene where checked; the cause of the rest is unknown. The sample profile shows fewer than 400,000 clones; 67% of them were found once. 6.3% of the sample belongs to the ten largest clones. The specimen comprised PBMCs, sampled after 36 months of ibrutinib treatment. These receptors all stem from a human donor with chronic lymphocytic leukemia.

J is TRBJ2-1 and V is TRBV5-1, with D perhaps given as TRBD1 or TRBD2 (5 bases each). CDR1 is SGHRS, CDR2 YFSETQ, per germline. V shed 5 bases and J shed 6 bases, with 12 bases lying between them. There are 13 residues in the CDR3. CDR3 nucleotides: TGCGCCAGCAGTCCCGGGACCGTCAATGAGCAGTTCTTC. Translation gives CASSPGTVNEQFF.

The rearrangement uses TRBV2 and TRBJ2-5, with D perhaps TRBD2 (6 bases). The V end was cut by 6 bases, the J end by 1 base, with 6 bases between. Germline V gene sequence: CDR1 SNHLY, CDR2 FYNNEI. There are 12 residues in the CDR3. CDR3 coding DNA: TGTGCCAGCAGGGGAGGCCAAGAGACCCAGTACTTC. This translates into CASRGGQETQYF.

This clone was found a few times. The sample carries other DNA sequences with the same CDR3. The V and J genes are TRBV15 and TRBJ2-7, with D possibly TRBD1 on 6 matching bases. The V gene's germline CDR1 is LNHNV and CDR2 YYDKDF (reference sequence). The CDR3 has 13 amino acids. Trimming shortened V by 2 bases and J by 4 bases, and 9 bases separated the two germline ends. CDR3: CATSRRQAYEQYF. CDR3 DNA: TGTGCCACCAGCAGAAGACAGGCTTACGAGCAGTACTTC.

This clone was detected only a few times. The rearrangement joins TRBV7-2 to TRBJ2-7, with a tentative D call TRBD2 (5 bases). V was cut by 4 bases and J by 4 bases, with 14 bases left in between. CDR1 and CDR2 from the germline V gene are SGHTA and FQGNSA. The CDR3 sequence is 14 residues long. The DNA of the CDR3 is TGTGCCAGCAGCTCCCAGAGAGGGCAGTACGAGCAGTACTTC. Amino acid sequence: CASSSQRGQYEQYF.

The chain's CDR3 is CASSVGVTGGSYEQYF. The CDR3 bases are TGTGCCAGCAGCGTAGGAGTAACAGGGGGCTCCTACGAGCAGTACTTC. The chain recombines TRBV9 with TRBJ2-7, with 8 bases aligning to TRBD1. CDR3 length: 16 residues. The V and J ends lost 0 bases and 0 bases, in that order; junction bases with no gene match: 5. The germline V gene encodes CDR1 SGDLS and CDR2 YYNGEE. Drawing the rest from reference TRBV9 and TRBJ2-7, the complete variable domain is DSGVTQTPKHLITATGQRVTLRCSPRSGDLSVYWYQQSLDQGLQFLIQYYNGEERAKGNILERFSAQQFPDLHSELNLSSLELGDSALYFCASSVGVTGGSYEQYFGPGTRLTVT.

The chain couples TRBV11-2 to TRBJ1-4; D is undetermined. The V gene lost 5 bases and the J gene lost 0 bases, with 19 bases spanning the gap. The CDR3 loop spans 18 amino acids. The germline V gene has CDR1 SGHAT and CDR2 FQNNGV. The CDR3 region has the DNA TGTGCCAGCAGCCCGAGGTACAGCGCATTGGCAACTAATGAAAAACTGTTTTTT. Protein sequence: CASSPRYSALATNEKLFF.

The V and J genes are TRBV5-1 and TRBJ2-5; 9 nucleotides align to TRBD1. The J segment lost 9 bases and the V segment lost 0 bases, leaving 12 bases of the junction unmatched. The CDR3 loop spans 16 amino acids. Per the germline V gene, CDR1 is SGHRS and CDR2 is YFSETQ. The CDR3 spells CASSLVWDREGRSQYF. The CDR3 DNA reads as TGCGCCAGCAGCTTGGTTTGGGACAGGGAAGGACGGTCCCAGTACTTC. Variable domain in full (rest from reference TRBV5-1 and TRBJ2-5): KAGVTQTPRYLIKTRGQQVTLSCSPISGHRSVSWYQQTPGQGLQFLFEYFSETQRNKGNFPGRFSGRQFSNSRSEMNVSTLELGDSALYLCASSLVWDREGRSQYFGPGTRLLVL.

This rearrangement joins TRBV11-1 to TRBJ2-7; possibly TRBD1 for D (6 bases). The CDR3 covers 12 residues. V lost 0 bases and J 12 bases, leaving 12 bases between the germline ends. Germline V gene data show CDR1 as SGHAT and CDR2 as FQDESV (reference sequence). The chain's CDR3 is CASSLATGIAYF. CDR3 coding DNA: TGTGCCAGCAGCTTAGCGACAGGTATCGCGTACTTC.

This clone was counted only a few times. This chain links TRBV5-1 with TRBJ2-7, with 10 bases lining up with TRBD1. The germline V gene encodes CDR1 SGHRS and CDR2 YFSETQ. This CDR3 spans 14 amino acids. The ends lost 3 bases at V and 4 bases at J; junction bases unmatched: 4. The CDR3 DNA is TGCGCCAGCAGCTCCGGGACAGGGGTTTACGAGCAGTACTTC. Protein: CASSSGTGVYEQYF. Using reference TRBV5-1 and TRBJ2-7 for the parts outside the CDR3, the full variable domain is KAGVTQTPRYLIKTRGQQVTLSCSPISGHRSVSWYQQTPGQGLQFLFEYFSETQRNKGNFPGRFSGRQFSNSRSEMNVSTLELGDSALYLCASSSGTGVYEQYFGPGTRLTVT.

The gene calls are TRBV9 and TRBJ2-3, with 11 bases fitting TRBD2. Germline CDR1 SGDLS, CDR2 YYNGEE. The junction had 7 bases not matched to a gene; V was cut back by 0 bases and J by 4 bases. The CDR3 totals 17 residues. The CDR3 DNA follows: TGTGCCAGCAGCGTAGTGGGCCTAGCGGGGGGAGCAGATACGCAGTATTTT. It specifies CASSVVGLAGGADTQYF.

The genes are TRBV5-1 and TRBJ1-6, with unresolved D. Deletions cut 4 bases from V and 5 bases from J, with 10 bases between. The CDR3 length is 14 residues. The germline gives CDR1 SGHRS, CDR2 YFSETQ. The CDR3, as DNA: TGCGCCAGCAGCGCAGGCGATAATAATTCACCCCTCCACTTT. Amino acid sequence: CASSAGDNNSPLHF.

The V call is TRBV6-5, the J call TRBJ2-7; tentatively, D is TRBD1 (5 bases). From germline, CDR1 is MNHEY and CDR2 SVGAGI. The ends were cut back, 4 bases at V and 3 bases at J, with 10 bases in the middle. The CDR3 spans 13 residues. CDR3 sequence (DNA): TGTGCCAGCAGTTCGGACACCCACTACGAGCAGTACTTC. Its protein product is CASSSDTHYEQYF.

This clone came up once. The chain has TRBV7-9 and TRBJ1-2; D call uncertain. V lost 0 bases and J 3 bases, leaving 8 bases between the germline ends. CDR1 and CDR2 from the germline V gene are SEHNR and FQNEAQ (reference sequence). CDR3 length: 14 residues. CDR3 sequence (DNA): TGTGCCAGCAGCTTAGCAGGGAGTCACTATGGCTACACCTTC. This sequence encodes CASSLAGSHYGYTF.

This clone has a handful of counts. This chain links TRBV5-1 with TRBJ2-2; D possibly corresponds to TRBD1 (5 bases). This CDR3 is built from 14 residues. V lost 2 bases and J 4 bases, leaving 9 bases between the germline ends. Germline V gives CDR1 SGHRS, CDR2 YFSETQ. CDR3 residues: CASSFRAVTGELFF. The CDR3 nucleotides read TGCGCCAGCAGCTTCAGGGCGGTCACCGGGGAGCTGTTTTTT.

The chain carries TRBV19 and TRBJ2-5, with a weak D call TRBD2 (5 bases). This CDR3 is built from 13 residues. Per germline, CDR1 LNHDA and CDR2 SQIVND (reference sequence). Trimming removed 7 bases from V and 2 bases from J, with 11 bases in between. The CDR3 region is CASKAGEQETQYF. CDR3 nucleotide sequence: TGTGCCAGTAAGGCGGGCGAACAAGAGACCCAGTACTTC.

This rearrangement joins TRBV29-1 to TRBJ2-3; 9 bases are a match to TRBD2. After removal of 2 bases from V and 6 bases from J, the junction contained 3 bases not matched to a gene. Germline V CDR1 and CDR2: SQVTM, ANQGSEA. This CDR3 contains 13 residues. CDR3 in DNA: TGCAGCGTTGAAATAGGACTAGCGGATACGCAGTATTTT. Translation gives CSVEIGLADTQYF.

There are a few counts of this clone. This rearrangement joins TRBV10-3 to TRBJ1-1; a possible D gene is TRBD1 (5 bases). This CDR3 region has 15 residues. Germline CDR1 ENHRY, CDR2 SYGVKD. Trimming pared 6 bases from V and 6 bases from J, leaving 20 bases between. CDR3 region: CAISKISGNGAEAFF. The CDR3 DNA is TGTGCCATCAGCAAAATTTCAGGGAACGGGGCTGAAGCTTTCTTT.

The J gene is TRBJ2-5, the V gene TRBV28; D uncertain. Trimming stripped 5 bases from V and 5 bases from J, with 12 bases between. CDR1 MDHEN and CDR2 SYDVKM come from the germline V gene. This CDR3 has 13 amino acids. The CDR3 sequence: CASSQWGRETQYF. In DNA form, the CDR3 reads TGTGCCAGCAGTCAATGGGGTCGGGAGACCCAGTACTTC.

The sample holds a few counts of this clone. The rearrangement links TRBV7-8 to TRBJ1-1, with 10 positions matching TRBD1. Unmatched junction bases numbered 5, after V lost 10 bases and J lost 0 bases. CDR3 length: 14 amino acids. The germline V gene encodes CDR1 SGHVS and CDR2 FQNEAQ. CDR3 protein: CATRQGAMNTEAFF. The CDR3 DNA is TGTGCCACCCGACAGGGGGCGATGAACACTGAAGCTTTCTTT. Looking up the rest from reference TRBV7-8 and TRBJ1-1 gives the full variable domain: GAGVSQSPRYKVAKRGQDVALRCDPISGHVSLFWYQQALGQGPEFLTYFQNEAQLDKSGLPSDRFFAERPEGSVSTLKIQRTQQEDSAVYLCATRQGAMNTEAFFGQGTRLTVV.

This sequence joins TRBV7-6 and TRBJ2-7, with D possibly matching TRBD1 (5 bases). The CDR3 is 13 residues long. In germline, CDR1 is SGHVS, CDR2 FNYEAQ. V lost 5 bases and J lost 0, with 8 bases in between. As DNA, the CDR3 is TGTGCCAGCAGCCCCGACAGCTCCTACGAGCAGTACTTC. It specifies CASSPDSSYEQYF.

This chain uses TRBV29-1 with TRBJ2-1; D might be TRBD1 (5 bases). CDR3 size: 13 residues. Germline V gene lookup returns CDR1 SQVTM and CDR2 ANQGSEA. Trimming stripped 8 bases from V and 8 bases from J, with 19 bases between. Written as DNA, the CDR3 is TGCAGCACGGGCCCCCTAGGGGCGGATGAGCAGTTCTTC. Translated: CSTGPLGADEQFF.

CDR3 region: CASSPALAILSGANVLTF. The CDR3 DNA reads as TGTGCCAGCAGCCCGGCACTAGCGATCCTCTCTGGGGCCAACGTCCTGACTTTC. This chain links TRBV5-4 with TRBJ2-6; 7 bases agree with TRBD2. Germline V gene data show CDR1 as SGHNT and CDR2 as YYREEE (reference sequence). This CDR3 contains 18 residues. V gave up 4 bases and J gave up 0 bases; unmatched junction bases: 10.

This chain connects TRBV7-2 to TRBJ2-5; D might be TRBD1 (6 bases). V gave up 6 bases and J gave up 5 bases, with 13 bases separating them. CDR1 is SGHTA, CDR2 FQGNSA, per germline. CDR3 length equals 13 residues. CDR3 sequence: CASRIGRGETQYF. CDR3 nucleotides: TGTGCCAGCAGGATAGGCAGGGGTGAGACCCAGTACTTC.

J is TRBJ1-3 and V is TRBV11-2; D remains ambiguous. The V gene's germline CDR1 is SGHAT and CDR2 FQNNGV. Trimming took off 5 bases at V and 0 bases at J, with 14 bases between the two ends. The CDR3 runs to 16 residues. CDR3: CASSRIRRNSGNTIYF. DNA for the CDR3: TGTGCCAGCAGCCGAATCAGGCGCAACTCTGGAAACACCATATATTTT. Looking up the rest from reference TRBV11-2 and TRBJ1-3 gives the full variable domain: EAGVAQSPRYKIIEKRQSVAFWCNPISGHATLYWYQQILGQGPKLLIQFQNNGVVDDSQLPKDRFSAERLKGVDSTLKIQPAKLEDSAVYLCASSRIRRNSGNTIYFGEGSWLTVV.

This chain links TRBV13 with TRBJ2-7, with 9 bases identical to TRBD1. Germline CDR1 is PRHDT and CDR2 is FYEKMQ (reference sequence). The ends lost 3 bases at V and 7 bases at J; junction bases unmatched: 7. The CDR3 has 14 residues. This chain's CDR3 is CASSFAGTGWEQYF. For the CDR3, the DNA is TGTGCCAGCAGCTTCGCCGGGACAGGGTGGGAGCAGTACTTC.

This clone was counted a few times. The V call is TRBV6-5, the J call TRBJ1-2; D ambiguous. The CDR3 loop spans 11 amino acids. Trimming took 11 bases from V and 8 from J, leaving 15 bases between them. Germline CDR1 is MNHEY and CDR2 is SVGAGI. CDR3 region: CAARSFRGYTF. The CDR3 DNA follows: TGTGCCGCTAGGTCCTTCAGGGGCTACACCTTC.

The V and J genes are TRBV15 and TRBJ2-5; TRBD1 matches 11 bases. The CDR3 extends over 15 amino acids. V was pared by 3 bases and J by 5 bases, with 5 bases of the junction left unmatched. The germline gives CDR1 LNHNV, CDR2 YYDKDF (reference sequence). CDR3 in amino acids: CATSSPGQGVETQYF. The CDR3 nucleotides are TGTGCCACCAGCAGCCCGGGACAGGGGGTTGAGACCCAGTACTTC.

The chain carries TRBV11-2 and TRBJ2-7; D call uncertain. Per the germline V gene, CDR1 is SGHAT and CDR2 is FQNNGV. The CDR3 sequence is 14 residues long. Trimming pared 3 bases from V and 2 bases from J, leaving 11 bases between. The CDR3 loop reads CASSFIGIPYEQYF. The CDR3 DNA is TGTGCCAGCAGCTTCATCGGTATCCCCTACGAGCAGTACTTC.

This rearrangement joins TRBV13 to TRBJ2-7, with 7 nucleotides matching TRBD1. From germline, CDR1 is PRHDT and CDR2 FYEKMQ (reference sequence). This CDR3 contains 15 residues. Trimming at V came to 5 bases and at J to 2 bases, leaving 9 bases not matched to a gene. The CDR3 spells CASSMTGYVPYEQYF. For the CDR3, the DNA is TGTGCCAGCAGCATGACAGGGTATGTACCCTACGAGCAGTACTTC.